This T cell receptor (beta chain) came from a study of T cells in Graves' hyperthyroidism and ophthalmopathy. Uncontrolled infections, other autoimmune diseases, pregnancy or lactation led to exclusion of patients. This clonotype was seen many times. Its specificity is not known. The V gene's germline CDR1 is LNHDA and CDR2 SQIVND (reference sequence). V lost 7 bases to trimming and J lost 9 bases, with 13 bases between them. This CDR3 comprises 12 residues. Amplification of TCR beta CDR3 regions was performed using RNA transcripts as template. A first-round RT-PCR of the TCR CDR3 used the HTBI primer set. In TCRdb, the multiplex PCR reads were re-called with MiXCR into one record per CDR3 protein. The sample holds more than 500,000 distinct CDR3 sequences, about 43% seen once. Study-wide results and caveats: Blood also carried most thyroid clonotypes expanded above 0.001.

This receptor was identified in an adult woman with Graves' disease, either hyperthyroidism or ophthalmopathy (not recorded which). Sequencing was performed on peripheral blood or thyroid tissue (not recorded which). The genes are TRBV19 and TRBJ1-5, with D maybe TRBD1 (6 bases). CDR3 DNA: TGTGCCAGTACCCATGGGGGCCTGCCCCAGCATTTT. This gives the protein CASTHGGLPQHF.